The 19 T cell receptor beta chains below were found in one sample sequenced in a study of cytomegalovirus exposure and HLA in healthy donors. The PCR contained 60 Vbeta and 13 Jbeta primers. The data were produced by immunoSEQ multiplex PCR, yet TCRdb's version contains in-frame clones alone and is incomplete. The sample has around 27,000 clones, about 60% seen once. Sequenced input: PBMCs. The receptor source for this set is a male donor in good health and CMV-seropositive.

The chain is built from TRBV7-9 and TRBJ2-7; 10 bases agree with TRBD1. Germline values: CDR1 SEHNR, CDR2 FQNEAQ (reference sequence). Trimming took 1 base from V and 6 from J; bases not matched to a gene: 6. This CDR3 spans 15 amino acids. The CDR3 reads CASSLVSTGGSEQYF. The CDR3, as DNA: TGTGCCAGCAGCTTAGTATCGACAGGGGGCTCCGAGCAGTACTTC. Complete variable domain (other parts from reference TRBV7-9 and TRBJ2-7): DTGVSQNPRHKITKRGQNVTFRCDPISEHNRLYWYRQTLGQGPEFLTYFQNEAQLEKSRLLSDRFSAERPKGSFSTLEIQRTEQGDSAMYLCASSLVSTGGSEQYFGPGTRLTVT.

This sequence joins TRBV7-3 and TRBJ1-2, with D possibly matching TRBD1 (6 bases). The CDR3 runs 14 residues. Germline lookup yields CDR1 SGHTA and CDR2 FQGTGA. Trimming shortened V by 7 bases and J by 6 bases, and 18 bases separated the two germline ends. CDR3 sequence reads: CASNLYRVEDGYTF. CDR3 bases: TGTGCCAGCAACCTATACAGGGTGGAAGATGGCTACACCTTC.

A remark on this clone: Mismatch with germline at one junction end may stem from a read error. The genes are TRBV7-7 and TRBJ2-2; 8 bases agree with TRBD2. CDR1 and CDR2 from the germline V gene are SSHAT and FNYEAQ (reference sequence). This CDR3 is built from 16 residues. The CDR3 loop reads CASSAGLAPNTGELFF. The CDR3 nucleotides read TGTGCTAGCAGCGCCGGACTAGCACCGAACACCGGGGAGCTGTTTTTT.

Here the CDR3 DNA reads TGTGCCAGCAGTTACAGACAGACAACTGAAGCTTTCTTT. This translates into CASSYRQTTEAFF. V usage is TRBV6-5 and J usage is TRBJ1-1; a weak D match, TRBD1 (5 bases). The germline V gene has CDR1 MNHEY and CDR2 SVGAGI. The CDR3 is 13 residues long. The ends were cut back, 2 bases at V and 5 bases at J, with 9 bases in the middle.

The CDR3: CASSQEGQGLGYEQYF. As DNA, the CDR3 is TGCGCCAGCAGCCAAGAGGGGCAGGGCCTGGGGTACGAGCAGTACTTC. The rearrangement uses TRBV4-1 and TRBJ2-7; TRBD1 is a possible D gene (5 bases). Per the germline V gene, CDR1 is MGHRA and CDR2 is YSYEKL. This CDR3 region has 16 residues. Trimming shortened V by 0 bases and J by 4 bases, and 16 bases separated the two germline ends.

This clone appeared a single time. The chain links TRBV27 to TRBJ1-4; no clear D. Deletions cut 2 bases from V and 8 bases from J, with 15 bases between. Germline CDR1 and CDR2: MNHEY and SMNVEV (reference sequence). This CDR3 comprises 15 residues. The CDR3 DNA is TGTGCCAGCAGTTTAGGGCAGGATCGCTTGGAAAAACTGTTTTTT. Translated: CASSLGQDRLEKLFF. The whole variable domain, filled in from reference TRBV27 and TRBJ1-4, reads EAQVTQNPRYLITVTGKKLTVTCSQNMNHEYMSWYRQDPGLGLRQIYYSMNVEVTDKGDVPEGYKVSRKEKRNFPLILESPSPNQTSLYFCASSLGQDRLEKLFFGSGTQLSVL.

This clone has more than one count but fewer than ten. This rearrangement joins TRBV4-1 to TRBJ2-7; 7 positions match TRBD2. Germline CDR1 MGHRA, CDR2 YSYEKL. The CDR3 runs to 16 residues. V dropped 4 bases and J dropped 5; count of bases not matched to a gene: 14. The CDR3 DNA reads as TGCGCCAGCAGCCCGCGGGGGTCAGCGGGGTTGGACGAGCAGTACTTC. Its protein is CASSPRGSAGLDEQYF.

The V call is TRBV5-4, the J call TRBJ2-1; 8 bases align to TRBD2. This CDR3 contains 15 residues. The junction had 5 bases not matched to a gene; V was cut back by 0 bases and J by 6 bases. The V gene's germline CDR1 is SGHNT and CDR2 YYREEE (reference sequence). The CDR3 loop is CASSLERGSRNEQFF. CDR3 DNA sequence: TGTGCCAGCAGCTTGGAGCGGGGGTCTCGCAATGAGCAGTTCTTC. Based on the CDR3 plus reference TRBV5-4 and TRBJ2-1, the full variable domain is ETGVTQSPTHLIKTRGQQVTLRCSSQSGHNTVSWYQQALGQGPQFIFQYYREEENGRGNFPPRFSGLQFPNYSSELNVNALELDDSALYLCASSLERGSRNEQFFGPGTRLTVL.

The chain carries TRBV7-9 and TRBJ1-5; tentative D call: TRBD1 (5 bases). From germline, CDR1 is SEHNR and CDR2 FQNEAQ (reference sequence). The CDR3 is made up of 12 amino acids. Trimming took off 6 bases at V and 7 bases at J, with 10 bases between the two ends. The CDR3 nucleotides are TGTGCCAGCAGTCCAGGGAACCAGCCCCAGCATTTT. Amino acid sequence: CASSPGNQPQHF. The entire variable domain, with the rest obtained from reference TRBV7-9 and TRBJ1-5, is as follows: DTGVSQNPRHKITKRGQNVTFRCDPISEHNRLYWYRQTLGQGPEFLTYFQNEAQLEKSRLLSDRFSAERPKGSFSTLEIQRTEQGDSAMYLCASSPGNQPQHFGDGTRLSIL.

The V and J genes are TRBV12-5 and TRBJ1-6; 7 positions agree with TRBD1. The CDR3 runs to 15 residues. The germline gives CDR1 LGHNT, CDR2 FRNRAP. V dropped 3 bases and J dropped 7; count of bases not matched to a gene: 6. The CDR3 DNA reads TGTGCTAGTGGTTTAGTACAGGGGTGGAATTCACCCCTCCACTTT. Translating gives CASGLVQGWNSPLHF.

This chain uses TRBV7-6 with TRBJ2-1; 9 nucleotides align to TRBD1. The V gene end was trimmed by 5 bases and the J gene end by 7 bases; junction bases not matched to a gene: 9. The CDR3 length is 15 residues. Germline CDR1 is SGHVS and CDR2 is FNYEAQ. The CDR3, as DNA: TGTGCCAGCAGCATCCTACAGGGGGCTGGAAATGAGCAGTTCTTC. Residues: CASSILQGAGNEQFF. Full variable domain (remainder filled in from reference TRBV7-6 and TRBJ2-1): GAGVSQSPRYKVTKRGQDVALRCDPISGHVSLYWYRQALGQGPEFLTYFNYEAQQDKSGLPNDRFSAERPEGSISTLTIQRTEQRDSAMYRCASSILQGAGNEQFFGPGTRLTVL.

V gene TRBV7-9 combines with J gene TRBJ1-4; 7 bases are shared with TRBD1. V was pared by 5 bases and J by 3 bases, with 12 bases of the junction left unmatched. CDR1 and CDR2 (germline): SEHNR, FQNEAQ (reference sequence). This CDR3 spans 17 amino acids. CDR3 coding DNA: TGTGCCAGCAGCACAACAATCCACGGGACAGCTAATGAAAAACTGTTTTTT. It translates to CASSTTIHGTANEKLFF.

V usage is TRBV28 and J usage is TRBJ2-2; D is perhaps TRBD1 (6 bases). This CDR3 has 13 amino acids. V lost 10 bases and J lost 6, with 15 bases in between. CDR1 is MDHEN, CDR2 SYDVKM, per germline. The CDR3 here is CATQPGHSGELFF. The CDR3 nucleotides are TGTGCCACCCAGCCGGGACATTCCGGGGAGCTGTTTTTT.

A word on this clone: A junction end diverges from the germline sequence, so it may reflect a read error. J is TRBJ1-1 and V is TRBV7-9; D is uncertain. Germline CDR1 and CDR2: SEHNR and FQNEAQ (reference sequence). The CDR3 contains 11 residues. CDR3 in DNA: TGTTCCAGCAGCTTCGGTATTGAAGCTTTCTTT. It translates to CSSSFGIEAFF.

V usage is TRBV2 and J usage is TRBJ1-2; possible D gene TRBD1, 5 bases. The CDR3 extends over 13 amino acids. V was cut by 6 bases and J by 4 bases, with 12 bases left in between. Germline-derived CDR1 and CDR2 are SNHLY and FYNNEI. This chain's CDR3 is CASRTTGSYGYTF. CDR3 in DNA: TGTGCCAGCAGAACCACAGGCAGCTATGGCTACACCTTC.

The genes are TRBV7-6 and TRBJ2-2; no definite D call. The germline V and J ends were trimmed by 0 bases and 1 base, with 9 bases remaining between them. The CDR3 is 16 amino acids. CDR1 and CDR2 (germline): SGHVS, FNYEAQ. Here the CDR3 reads CASSLASAQNTGELFF. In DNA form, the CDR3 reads TGTGCCAGCAGCTTAGCGTCAGCGCAGAACACCGGGGAGCTGTTTTTT.

CDR3 nucleotides: TGTGCCAGTAGGCCGGGACAGAGCGTTTACACTGAAGCTTTCTTT. This gives the protein CASRPGQSVYTEAFF. The chain carries TRBV19 and TRBJ1-1, with TRBD1 matching over 7 bases. This CDR3 is 15 amino acids long. The trim removed 6 bases at V and 3 bases at J, leaving 10 bases unmatched. Germline lookup yields CDR1 LNHDA and CDR2 SQIVND (reference sequence).

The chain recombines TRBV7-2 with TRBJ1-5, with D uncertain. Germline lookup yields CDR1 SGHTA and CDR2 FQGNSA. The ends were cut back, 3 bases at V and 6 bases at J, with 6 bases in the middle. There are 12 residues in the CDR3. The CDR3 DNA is TGTGCCAGCAGCTTCCGGTCTCAGCCCCAGCATTTT. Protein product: CASSFRSQPQHF.

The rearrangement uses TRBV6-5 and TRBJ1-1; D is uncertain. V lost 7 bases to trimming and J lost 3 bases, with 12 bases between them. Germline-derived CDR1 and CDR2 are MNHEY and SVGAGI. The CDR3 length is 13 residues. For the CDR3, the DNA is TGTGCCAGCACGCAGGCCGGGGACACTGAAGCTTTCTTT. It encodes CASTQAGDTEAFF.